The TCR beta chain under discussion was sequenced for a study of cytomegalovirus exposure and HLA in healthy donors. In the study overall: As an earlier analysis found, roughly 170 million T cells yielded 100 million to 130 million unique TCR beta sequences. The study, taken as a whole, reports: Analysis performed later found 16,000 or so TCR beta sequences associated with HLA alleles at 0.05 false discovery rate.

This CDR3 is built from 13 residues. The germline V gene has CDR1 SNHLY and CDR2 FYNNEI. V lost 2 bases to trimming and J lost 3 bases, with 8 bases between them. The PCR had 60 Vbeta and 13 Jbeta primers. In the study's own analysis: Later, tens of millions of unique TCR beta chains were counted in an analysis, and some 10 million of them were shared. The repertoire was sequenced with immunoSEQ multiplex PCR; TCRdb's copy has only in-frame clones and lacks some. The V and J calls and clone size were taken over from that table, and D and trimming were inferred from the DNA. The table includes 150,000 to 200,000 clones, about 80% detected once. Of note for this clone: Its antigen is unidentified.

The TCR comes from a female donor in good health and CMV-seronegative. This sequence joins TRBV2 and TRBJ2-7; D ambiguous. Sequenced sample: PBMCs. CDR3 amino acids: CASSENSLYEQYF. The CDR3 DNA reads TGTGCCAGCAGTGAAAATTCCCTCTACGAGCAGTACTTC.